This TCR beta chain was identified in a study of T cell responses to AZD1222 COVID-19 vaccine. Overall study results and limits: Baseline seropositivity occurred in only 5 or 6 AZD1222 recipients. Spike was spanned by vaccine-associated CD4 TCRs, which were dominant at 160-218 and 743-854.

Concerning this clone: The antigen remains undetermined.

Profiled with immunoSEQ multiplex PCR; TCRdb holds only in-frame clones, not every one. The sample shows under 110,000 clones, 87% of them seen only once. The TCR sequence derives from an adult in good health. Sample: peripheral blood, taken on day 0 of AZD1222 vaccination.

CDR3 loop: CASSFSSVYNTGELFF. The CDR3 DNA is TGTGCCAGCAGTTTCTCCAGCGTTTATAACACCGGGGAGCTGTTTTTT. The gene calls are TRBV28 and TRBJ2-2; the D is unclear. From germline, CDR1 is MDHEN and CDR2 SYDVKM. This CDR3 spans 16 amino acids. Trimming pared 3 bases from V and 2 bases from J, leaving 13 bases between.